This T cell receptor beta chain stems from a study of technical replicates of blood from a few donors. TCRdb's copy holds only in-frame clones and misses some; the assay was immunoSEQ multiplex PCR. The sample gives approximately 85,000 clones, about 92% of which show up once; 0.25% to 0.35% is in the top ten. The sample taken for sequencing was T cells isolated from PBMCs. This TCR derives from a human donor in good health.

The CDR3 sequence is CASSPRDLREAFF. The CDR3 DNA sequence: TGTGCCAGCAGCCCCCGGGATCTCCGAGAAGCTTTCTTT. The chain combines TRBV28 with TRBJ1-1, with no clear D. This CDR3 comprises 13 residues. From germline, CDR1 is MDHEN and CDR2 SYDVKM. V lost 6 bases, J lost 8 bases, and 16 bases lay in between.